This T cell receptor beta chain was sequenced for a study of shared clonotypes between healthy human individuals (dated by TCRdb to about 2020). Looking at the study overall: The cohort comprised two women and three men aged 18 to 49 years. Blood TCR repertoires of roughly five healthy adults were deeply sequenced to estimate repertoire size and the extent of clonotype sharing between individuals. To increase sequencing depth and limit assay-specific biases, different laboratories used diverse techniques to prepare libraries and sequence TCR repertoires. Between about 0.94 and 8.9 billion PBMCs per donor were obtained by leukapheresis. Here is what the overall study found, with its caveats: Pairwise subsampling indicated that sequencing depth was expected to affect the degree of clonotype sharing among donors. The small number of donors limited the genetic and exposure-history diversity represented. Sampling was restricted to blood, and TCR repertoires in tissues likely differ from the TCR repertoires found in blood.

As concerns this clone: Its antigen has not been determined. No much larger clonotype is one base removed from it; base qualities were not supplied.

Donors were healthy HIV-negative adults with no recently reported acute infections or vaccinations. All donors were Caucasian adults living in Nashville, Tennessee, USA. In the unsorted samples, roughly 90 million PBMCs were counted, and genomic DNA was extracted using the QIAamp DNA Blood Mini kit. Blood was collected by leukapheresis, and PBMCs were isolated by Ficoll-Histopaque density gradient centrifugation and then cryopreserved in liquid nitrogen vapor phase. Based on the germline V gene, the CDR1 and CDR2 sequences are SGHDT and YYEEEE. The CDR3 numbers 13 residues from cysteine through phenylalanine. The kept DNA is CDR3 alone, 39 bases in frame from the first base. V lost 0 bases and J lost 9 bases; the stretch between them is 7 bases long. Using the deep immunoSEQ assay, TCR CDR3 regions were amplified from genomic DNA by multiplex PCR. Genomic DNA extracted from each cell subset was distributed evenly over all wells of several immunoSEQ 96-well plates, and each plate served as one replicate. Each replicate PCR for unsorted PBMC received about 0.3 ug genomic DNA, equal to approximately 30,000 T cell genomes. Unsorted PBMC genomic DNA was sequenced across ten immunoSEQ deep assay plates. Purified libraries were measured with a Qubit 3.0 fluorometer, size-checked on a Bioanalyzer 2100, and measured again with the KAPA Library Quantification kit. Every immunoSEQ 96-well plate was sequenced on a dedicated single-read 150-cycle Illumina NextSeq 550 flow cell. As for the authors' bioinformatics: Because the immunoSEQ output held only junctional sequences and lacked quality scores, the filtering could not match the filtering applied to full-length reads. Sequences were annotated with PyIR, a Python wrapper for IgBLAST v1.9, and V/J genes and CDR3 were assigned using IMGT germline references. Reads were filtered out if the reads had weak V/J assignments (E-value above 1e-6), no CDR3, stop codons, out-of-frame junctions, or ambiguous translated residues. V3J clonotypes were defined as sequences sharing an identical inferred V gene, J gene, and CDR3 amino acid sequence. Percentage overlap between repertoires was calculated by dividing the number of shared unique clonotypes by the size of the smaller repertoire. Richness of each repertoire was evaluated using RTK rarefaction, the Chao1 estimator, and Recon v2.1 estimates of unobserved clonotypes. The table comes from immuneACCESS by way of TCRdb, which keeps in-frame sequences with V and J called. Part of the clones is missing from these tables; in studies checked, under half for an unresolved V gene and the rest for unknown reasons. That table gives V, J and clone size, and the DNA gave D and trimming. This sample holds roughly 450,000 clones; 70% to 80% were observed only once. The ten largest make up under 15% of the sample.

This sequence uses TRBV5-6 and TRBJ1-6; the D gene remains uncertain. The sequence derives from a middle-aged woman in good health. Some clones in this sample may be carry-over from other donors' samples. Sequencing input: PBMCs. The DNA sequence follows: TGTGCCAGCAGCTTGGCGGGCGGTTCACCCCTCCACTTT. Translated, this is CASSLAGGSPLHF.